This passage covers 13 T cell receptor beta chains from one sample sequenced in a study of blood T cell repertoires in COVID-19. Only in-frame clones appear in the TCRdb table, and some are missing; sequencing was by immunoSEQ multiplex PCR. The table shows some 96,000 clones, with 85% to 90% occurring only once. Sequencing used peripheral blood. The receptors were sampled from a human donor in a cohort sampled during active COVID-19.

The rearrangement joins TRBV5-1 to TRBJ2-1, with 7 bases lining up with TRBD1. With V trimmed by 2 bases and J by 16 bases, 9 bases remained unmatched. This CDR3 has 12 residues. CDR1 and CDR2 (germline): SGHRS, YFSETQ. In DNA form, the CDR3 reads TGCGCCAGCAGCTTAACAGGGGTTAGGTATTTCTTC. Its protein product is CASSLTGVRYFF. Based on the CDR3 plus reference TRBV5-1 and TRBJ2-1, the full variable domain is KAGVTQTPRYLIKTRGQQVTLSCSPISGHRSVSWYQQTPGQGLQFLFEYFSETQRNKGNFPGRFSGRQFSNSRSEMNVSTLELGDSALYLCASSLTGVRYFFGPGTRLTVL.

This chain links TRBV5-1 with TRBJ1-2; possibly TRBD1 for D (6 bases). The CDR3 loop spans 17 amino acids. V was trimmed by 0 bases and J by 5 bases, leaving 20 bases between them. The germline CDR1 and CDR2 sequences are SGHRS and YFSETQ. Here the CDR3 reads CASSLGWQGRTEYGYTF. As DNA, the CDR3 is TGCGCCAGCAGCTTGGGGTGGCAGGGGCGCACCGAATATGGCTACACCTTC.

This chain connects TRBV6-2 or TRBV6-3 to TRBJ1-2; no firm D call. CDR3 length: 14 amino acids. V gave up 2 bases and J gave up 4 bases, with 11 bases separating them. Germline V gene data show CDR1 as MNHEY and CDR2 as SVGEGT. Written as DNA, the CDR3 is TGTGCCAGCAGTTACAATGCCAGGCCCTATGGCTACACCTTC. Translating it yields CASSYNARPYGYTF.

In nucleotides, the CDR3 is TGTGCCAGCTCACTTGGACTGGCGCCAGATACGCAGTATTTT. It translates to CASSLGLAPDTQYF. V gene TRBV18 combines with J gene TRBJ2-3; weak D call: TRBD2 (5 bases). In germline, CDR1 is KGHSH, CDR2 LQKENI. The CDR3 extends over 14 amino acids. V was pared by 4 bases and J by 4 bases, with 12 bases between.

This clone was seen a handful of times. CDR3 amino acids: CASSYGGNQPQHF. In DNA, the CDR3 is TGTGCCAGCAGTTACGGGGGGAATCAGCCCCAGCATTTT. V gene TRBV6-2 or TRBV6-3 combines with J gene TRBJ1-5, with TRBD1 as a possible D gene (5 bases). V lost 2 bases to trimming and J lost 4 bases, with 6 bases between them. The length of the CDR3 is 13 residues. CDR1 MNHEY and CDR2 SVGEGT come from the germline V gene.

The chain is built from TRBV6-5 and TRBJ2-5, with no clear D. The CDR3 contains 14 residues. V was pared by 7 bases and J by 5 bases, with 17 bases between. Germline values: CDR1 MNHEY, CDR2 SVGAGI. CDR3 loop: CASTEGPQRETQYF. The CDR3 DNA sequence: TGTGCCAGCACCGAAGGCCCTCAGAGGGAGACCCAGTACTTC.

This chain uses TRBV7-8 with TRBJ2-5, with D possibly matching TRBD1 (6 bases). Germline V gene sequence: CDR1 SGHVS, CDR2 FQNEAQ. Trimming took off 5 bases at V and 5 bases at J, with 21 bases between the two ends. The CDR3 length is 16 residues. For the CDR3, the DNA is TGTGCCAGCAGCAGAGATTTCAGGGGTAGGAGGGAGACCCAGTACTTC. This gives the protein CASSRDFRGRRETQYF. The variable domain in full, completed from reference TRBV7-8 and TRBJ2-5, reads GAGVSQSPRYKVAKRGQDVALRCDPISGHVSLFWYQQALGQGPEFLTYFQNEAQLDKSGLPSDRFFAERPEGSVSTLKIQRTQQEDSAVYLCASSRDFRGRRETQYFGPGTRLLVL.

CDR3 protein: CASSQVWGGDEQFF. The CDR3 nucleotides are TGCGCCAGCAGCCAAGTGTGGGGAGGCGATGAGCAGTTCTTC. The chain uses TRBV4-3 and TRBJ2-1, with D perhaps TRBD2 (6 bases). Germline-derived CDR1 and CDR2 are LGHNA and YSLEER. The CDR3 sequence is 14 residues long. The V gene lost 1 base and the J gene lost 8 bases, with 12 bases spanning the gap.

The CDR3 region is CASSLSTGSIGTDTQYF. For the CDR3, the DNA is TGCGCCAGCAGCTTGTCGACAGGGTCCATAGGGACAGATACGCAGTATTTT. This chain joins TRBV5-1 and TRBJ2-3; 7 bases line up with TRBD1. CDR1 and CDR2 (germline): SGHRS, YFSETQ. V lost 1 base and J lost 3; bases outside the gene matches: 11. This CDR3 region has 17 residues.

The CDR3 bases are TGCAGTGCTAGTTCCGGGACAGGGTCGGGGGAGACCCAGTACTTC. This sequence encodes CSASSGTGSGETQYF. The chain combines TRBV20-1 with TRBJ2-5, with 9 bases fitting TRBD1. This CDR3 region has 15 residues. V was clipped by 3 bases and J by 5 bases; unmatched bases: 10. Germline V lookup: CDR1 DFQATT, CDR2 SNEGSKA (reference sequence).

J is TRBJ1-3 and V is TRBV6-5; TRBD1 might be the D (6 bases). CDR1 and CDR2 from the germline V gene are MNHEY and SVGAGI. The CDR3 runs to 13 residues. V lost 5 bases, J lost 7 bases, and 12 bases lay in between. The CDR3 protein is CASSRTVGNTIYF. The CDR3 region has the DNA TGTGCCAGCAGTAGGACAGTTGGGAACACCATATATTTT.

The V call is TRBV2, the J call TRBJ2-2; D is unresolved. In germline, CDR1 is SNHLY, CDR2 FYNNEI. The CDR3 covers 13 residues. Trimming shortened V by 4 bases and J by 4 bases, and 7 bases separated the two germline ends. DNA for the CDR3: TGTGCCAGCAGTGTTACGGGCACCGGGGAGCTGTTTTTT. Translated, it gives CASSVTGTGELFF. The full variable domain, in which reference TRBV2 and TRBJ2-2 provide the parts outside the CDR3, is EPEVTQTPSHQVTQMGQEVILRCVPISNHLYFYWYRQILGQKVEFLVSFYNNEISEKSEIFDDQFSVERPDGSNFTLKIRSTKLEDSAMYFCASSVTGTGELFFGEGSRLTVL.

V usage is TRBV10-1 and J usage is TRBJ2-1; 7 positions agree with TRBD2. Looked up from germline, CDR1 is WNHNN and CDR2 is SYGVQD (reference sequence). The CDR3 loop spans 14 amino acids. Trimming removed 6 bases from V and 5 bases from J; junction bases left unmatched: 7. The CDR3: CASSGGSIDNEQFF. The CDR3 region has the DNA TGCGCCAGCAGCGGCGGGAGTATCGACAATGAGCAGTTCTTC.